The entry that follows covers one T cell receptor beta chain sequence. Its antigen is unknown. The sample originates from a study of cytomegalovirus exposure and HLA in healthy donors. Study overall: Earlier sequencing of some 180 million T cells yielded 90 million to 140 million unique TCR beta sequences.

Study results and limitations: Presence/absence analysis assumed near-uniform sequencing depth across donors. The CMV antigen specificity of a few CMV-associated chains was confirmed through in vitro analysis.

The germline V gene has CDR1 SGHRS and CDR2 YFSETQ. The CDR3 has 16 residues. V shed 0 bases, J shed 5 bases, and the junction held 7 bases outside the gene matches. The PCR employed 60 Vbeta primers together with 13 Jbeta primers. Sequencing used immunoSEQ multiplex PCR; TCRdb keeps in-frame clones, though not all of them. The sample table includes around 75,000 clones. Sequences were obtained from PBMCs. The rearrangement links TRBV5-1 to TRBJ2-5, with TRBD1 matching over 10 bases. The sequence was collected from a man in his fifties or sixties in good health and CMV-seropositive. As DNA, the CDR3 is TGCGCCAGCAGCTTGGATGGGACAGGGGCGGAGGAGACCCAGTACTTC. This codes for CASSLDGTGAEETQYF.